Listed below are T cell receptor beta chains from one sample, sequenced in a study of shared clonotypes between healthy human individuals. Generated by immunoSEQ multiplex PCR, the TCRdb table keeps only in-frame clones and is missing some. The sample has 450,000 to 500,000 clones, around four fifths seen once; the top ten hold 9.5% to 15%. The sequenced sample consisted of PBMCs. The origin of the receptors is a middle-aged woman in good health. Some clones in this sample may be carry-over from other donors' samples. CDR3s include the opening cysteine and the closing phenylalanine or tryptophan. A D gene is named only where the DNA matches it firmly. Rows may omit the clone size; those that give it use once, few, many or a size class.

j_gene | d_gene | abundance | len | v_gene | CDR3nt | CDR3aa
TRBJ2-3 | TRBD2 | . | 16 | TRBV25-1 | TGTGCCAGCAGTGAACCTAGCGGGCCTAGCACAGATACGCAGTATTTT | CASSEPSGPSTDTQYF
TRBJ1-4 | . | many | 14 | TRBV27 | TGTGCCAGCAGACTGACCCCAACTAATGAAAAACTGTTTTTT | CASRLTPTNEKLFF
TRBJ2-1 | TRBD1 | . | 15 | TRBV19 | TGTGCCAGTAGTCCCGGCCAGGGGGCCAACAATGAGCAGTTCTTC | CASSPGQGANNEQFF
TRBJ2-5 | . | few | 14 | TRBV5-6 | TGTGCCAGCAGTCCGGGGAGCATTGGAGAGACCCAGTACTTC | CASSPGSIGETQYF
TRBJ2-3 | TRBD2 | . | 15 | TRBV5-4 | TGTGCCAGCTGGGCGGGAGGCGACAGCACAGATACGCAGTATTTT | CASWAGGDSTDTQYF
TRBJ1-2 | . | . | 12 | TRBV2 | TGTGCCAGCGTTGAGGCCCTTGGCGGCTACACCTTC | CASVEALGGYTF
TRBJ2-4 | . | . | 17 | TRBV30 | TGTGCCTGGAGTGTATCAATTCGACGGACAGAGAAAAACATTCAGTACTTC | CAWSVSIRRTEKNIQYF
TRBJ1-3 | TRBD1 | few | 16 | TRBV23-1 | TGCGCCAGCAGTCAGCTCACAGGGGGAAACGGAAACACCATATATTTT | CASSQLTGGNGNTIYF
TRBJ2-7 | . | once | 14 | TRBV18 | TGTGCCAGCTCACCACCGAGTCGTTCCTACGAGCAGTACTTC | CASSPPSRSYEQYF
TRBJ2-2 | TRBD2 | . | 17 | TRBV19 | TGTGCCAGTAGTAAACCGGGACTAGCGGGAAGTACCGGGGAGCTGTTTTTT | CASSKPGLAGSTGELFF
TRBJ1-1 | . | . | 16 | TRBV2 | TGTGCCAGCAGCCTTACCCCGGGGACCCCGAACACTGAAGCTTTCTTT | CASSLTPGTPNTEAFF
TRBJ2-3 | . | . | 15 | TRBV7-2 | TGTGCCAGCAGCTTCTTACGGGATGGGAGAGATACGCAGTATTTT | CASSFLRDGRDTQYF
TRBJ2-5 | . | . | 13 | TRBV28 | TGTGCCAGCAGCCGAGGTAGGGTGGAGACCCAGTACTTC | CASSRGRVETQYF
TRBJ1-1 | TRBD1 | many | 14 | TRBV29-1 | TGCAGCGCCCGGAGGGGGACAGGGGGCACTGAAGCTTTCTTT | CSARRGTGGTEAFF
TRBJ1-5 | . | . | 13 | TRBV5-4 | TGTGCCAGCAGCTTGGAACGGCAGCAGCCCCAGCATTTT | CASSLERQQPQHF
TRBJ1-1 | . | . | 12 | TRBV7-9 | TGTGCCAGCAGCAGTGGACAGACTGAAGCTTTCTTT | CASSSGQTEAFF
TRBJ2-5 | . | . | 14 | TRBV7-2 | TGTGCCAGCAGCACTGGACTTATTCAAGAGACCCAGTACTTC | CASSTGLIQETQYF
TRBJ1-1 | . | . | 14 | TRBV5-1 | TGCGCCAGCAGCCCAAGACAGCAAAACACTGAAGCTTTCTTT | CASSPRQQNTEAFF
TRBJ2-2 | . | . | 16 | TRBV28 | TGTGCCAGCAGTTTCCCCGGGACCGTTAACACCGGGGAGCTGTTTTTT | CASSFPGTVNTGELFF
TRBJ1-2 | TRBD1 | . | 15 | TRBV6-5 | TGTGCCAGCAGTTACTCTTGGACAGGGAAGGGTGGCTACACCTTC | CASSYSWTGKGGYTF
TRBJ2-1 | TRBD2 | . | 16 | TRBV5-1 | TGCGCCAGCAGCAACCTAGCGGGACCCGGCGTAAATGAGCAGTTCTTC | CASSNLAGPGVNEQFF
TRBJ1-4 | . | . | 13 | TRBV21-1 | TGTGCCAGCAGCAAGGAGGGGGGACCTTTTTTGTTTTTT | CASSKEGGPFLFF
TRBJ2-7 | . | once | 14 | TRBV2 | TGTGCCAGCTCTCGGTGGTTGGTGAGCTACGAGCAGTACTTC | CASSRWLVSYEQYF
TRBJ2-5 | . | . | 14 | TRBV5-1 | TGCGCCAGCAGCTTGGGACTGTCTATGCAGACCCAGTACTTC | CASSLGLSMQTQYF
TRBJ2-1 | . | . | 13 | TRBV5-1 | TGCGCCAGCAGCCCTAGTATTCACAATGAGCAGTTCTTC | CASSPSIHNEQFF
TRBJ1-3 | . | many | 15 | TRBV30 | TGTGCCTGGGACCCGGGACAACCAAACCTAAACACCATATATTTT | CAWDPGQPNLNTIYF
TRBJ2-1 | TRBD2 | . | 17 | TRBV2 | TGTGCCAGCAGTGAAGCTCGCGGGAGAAAGCCCTACAATGAGCAGTTCTTC | CASSEARGRKPYNEQFF
TRBJ1-5 | . | few | 14 | TRBV10-3 | TGTGCCATCTCTCCGCAGGGGTCCAATCAGCCCCAGCATTTT | CAISPQGSNQPQHF
TRBJ2-4 | . | . | 16 | TRBV7-8 | TGTGCCAGCAGCTTGGGGGAGGGGGACTTCAAAAACATTCAGTACTTC | CASSLGEGDFKNIQYF
TRBJ2-1 | TRBD2 | . | 18 | TRBV6-1 | TGTGCCAGCAGTGAATTCCCCATAGCGGGACGGACCTACAATGAGCAGTTCTTC | CASSEFPIAGRTYNEQFF
TRBJ1-5 | . | . | 14 | TRBV12-5 | TGTGCTAGTGGTTTGGGCGGAGAGGGACAGCCCCAGCATTTT | CASGLGGEGQPQHF
TRBJ2-2 | TRBD1 | . | 16 | TRBV5-1 | TGCGCCAGCAGCCCCGGGACAGTAACGAACACCGGGGAGCTGTTTTTT | CASSPGTVTNTGELFF
TRBJ1-5 | . | . | 14 | TRBV30 | TGTGCCTGGCGGGGGGGAGGAAGCAATCAGCCCCAGCATTTT | CAWRGGGSNQPQHF
TRBJ2-1 | TRBD2 | many | 15 | TRBV6-4 | TGTGCCAGCAGTGACTCCGGGACTAGTTCGGGTGAGCAGTTCTTC | CASSDSGTSSGEQFF
TRBJ2-3 | TRBD1 | . | 16 | TRBV5-4 | TGTGCCAGCAGCCTGGGGACAGGTGGCAGCACAGATACGCAGTATTTT | CASSLGTGGSTDTQYF
TRBJ1-2 | . | . | 11 | TRBV11-2 | TGTGCCAGCAGTAAGACACTAGGCTACACCTTC | CASSKTLGYTF
TRBJ2-1 | TRBD1 | . | 15 | TRBV4-3 | TGCGCCAGCAGCCTCAGAGGACAGGGTGGATATGAGCAGTTCTTC | CASSLRGQGGYEQFF
TRBJ1-5 | TRBD1 | . | 16 | TRBV4-1 | TGCGCCAGCAGCCAACCACGGACAGGGTTCAATCAGCCCCAGCATTTT | CASSQPRTGFNQPQHF
TRBJ1-1 | TRBD1 | . | 14 | TRBV4-3 | TGCGCCAGCAGCCGGGGACAGTTGAACACTGAAGCTTTCTTT | CASSRGQLNTEAFF
TRBJ2-1 | . | . | 14 | TRBV15 | TGTGCCACCAGCTCCAGGAGGGCGTACAATGAGCAGTTCTTC | CATSSRRAYNEQFF
TRBJ2-3 | . | . | 16 | TRBV5-1 | TGCGCCAGCAGCGGGGCACGGCTCTCGGGGACAGATACGCAGTATTTT | CASSGARLSGTDTQYF
TRBJ2-5 | . | . | 16 | TRBV28 | TGTGCCAGCAGTTTCGTCGTATGGGGCGGACAAGAGACCCAGTACTTC | CASSFVVWGGQETQYF
TRBJ2-3 | TRBD2 | . | 15 | TRBV30 | TGTGCCTGGAGTGCGCAACTAGCGGGAACCGATACGCAGTATTTT | CAWSAQLAGTDTQYF
TRBJ1-5 | TRBD1 | many | 15 | TRBV2 | TGTGCCAGCAGTCTGGCAGGGGGCGCGGGGCAGCCCCAGCATTTT | CASSLAGGAGQPQHF
TRBJ2-1 | TRBD2 | . | 17 | TRBV7-2 | TGTGCCAGCAGCTTAGCGCTCGTAGCGGGAGGGTACAATGAGCAGTTCTTC | CASSLALVAGGYNEQFF
TRBJ2-2 | . | once | 16 | TRBV7-3 | TGTGCCAGCAGCCCCGGGTCCAGCTCCAACACCGGGGAGCTGTTTTTT | CASSPGSSSNTGELFF
TRBJ2-3 | . | . | 14 | TRBV5-1 | TGCGCCAGCAGCTTGAGTGGTTTCACAGATACGCAGTATTTT | CASSLSGFTDTQYF
TRBJ2-5 | TRBD1 | . | 15 | TRBV5-1 | TGCGCCAGCAGCCGCGACGGGACAGGGGAAGAGACCCAGTACTTC | CASSRDGTGEETQYF
TRBJ1-2 | . | few | 14 | TRBV7-3 | TGTGCCAGCAGCCAAGACAGCACAAACTATGGCTACACCTTC | CASSQDSTNYGYTF
TRBJ1-5 | . | few | 16 | TRBV6-6 | TGTGCCAGCACCAACCGGGGGGGTAATAGCAATCAGCCCCAGCATTTT | CASTNRGGNSNQPQHF
TRBJ2-6 | . | . | 16 | TRBV4-3 | TGCGCCAGCAGCCAAGTAACAGGGTCTGGGGCCAACGTCCTGACTTTC | CASSQVTGSGANVLTF
TRBJ2-1 | . | once | 16 | TRBV7-6 | TGTGCCAGCAGCTTAGAATGGGTATCCTCCTACAATGAGCAGTTCTTC | CASSLEWVSSYNEQFF
TRBJ2-5 | . | . | 15 | TRBV6-6 | TGTGCCAGCAGTTACATGGCCCAAGGGCGTGGGACCCAGTACTTC | CASSYMAQGRGTQYF